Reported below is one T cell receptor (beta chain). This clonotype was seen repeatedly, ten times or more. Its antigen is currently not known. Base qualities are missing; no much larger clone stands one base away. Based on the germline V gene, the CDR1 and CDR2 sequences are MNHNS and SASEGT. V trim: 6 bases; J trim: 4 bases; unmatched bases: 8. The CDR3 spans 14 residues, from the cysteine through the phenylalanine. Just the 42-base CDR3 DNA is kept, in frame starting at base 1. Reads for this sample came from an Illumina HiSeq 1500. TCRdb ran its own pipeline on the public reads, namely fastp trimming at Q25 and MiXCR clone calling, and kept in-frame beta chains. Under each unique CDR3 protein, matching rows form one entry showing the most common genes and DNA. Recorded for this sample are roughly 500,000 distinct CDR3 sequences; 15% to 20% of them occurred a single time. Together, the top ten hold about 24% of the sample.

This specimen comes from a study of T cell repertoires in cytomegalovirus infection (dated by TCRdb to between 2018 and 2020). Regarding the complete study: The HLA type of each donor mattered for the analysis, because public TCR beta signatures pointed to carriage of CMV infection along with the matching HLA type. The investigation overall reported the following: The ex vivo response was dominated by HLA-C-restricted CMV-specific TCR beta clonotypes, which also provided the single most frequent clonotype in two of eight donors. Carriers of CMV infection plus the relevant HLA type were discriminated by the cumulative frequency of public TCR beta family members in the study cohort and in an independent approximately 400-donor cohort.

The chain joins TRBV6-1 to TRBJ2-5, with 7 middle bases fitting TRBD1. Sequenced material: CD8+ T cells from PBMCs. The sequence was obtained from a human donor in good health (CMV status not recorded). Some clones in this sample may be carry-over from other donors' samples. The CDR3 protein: CASRPDRVGETQYF. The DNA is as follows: TGTGCCAGCAGGCCCGACAGGGTAGGAGAGACCCAGTACTTC.